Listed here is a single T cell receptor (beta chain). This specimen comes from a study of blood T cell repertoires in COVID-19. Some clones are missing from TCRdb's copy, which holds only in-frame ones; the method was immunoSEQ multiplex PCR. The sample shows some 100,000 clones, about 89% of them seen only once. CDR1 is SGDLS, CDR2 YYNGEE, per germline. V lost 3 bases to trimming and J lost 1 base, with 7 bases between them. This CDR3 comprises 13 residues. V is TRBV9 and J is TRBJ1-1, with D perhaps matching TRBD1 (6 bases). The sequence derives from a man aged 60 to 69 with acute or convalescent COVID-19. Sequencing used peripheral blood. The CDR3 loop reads CASSGTANTEAFF. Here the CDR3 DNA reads TGTGCCAGCAGCGGGACAGCGAACACTGAAGCTTTCTTT.